These 20 T cell receptor beta chains were all obtained from the same sample, sequenced in a study of blood T cell repertoires in COVID-19. Here immunoSEQ multiplex PCR was the method, and the copy in TCRdb shows in-frame clones only, minus some. The repertoire holds about 170,000 clones, 80% to 85% seen once, with over 2.5% in the top ten. Sequencing was carried out using peripheral blood. The origin of the receptors is a human donor with acute or convalescent COVID-19. The donor label of this sample is uncertain.

The genes are TRBV5-1 and TRBJ2-5, with D perhaps matching TRBD2 (6 bases). The germline gives CDR1 SGHRS, CDR2 YFSETQ. This CDR3 is built from 13 residues. V shed 4 bases and J shed 5 bases, with 12 bases lying between them. DNA of the CDR3: TGCGCCAGCAGCGGGACTGCGGGGGAGACCCAGTACTTC. Translation: CASSGTAGETQYF.

This clone was picked up a small number of times. This chain connects TRBV3-1 (or the pseudogene TRBV3-2) to TRBJ1-2; D is ambiguous. This CDR3 spans 14 amino acids. Germline V lookup: CDR1 LGHDT, CDR2 YNNKEL (reference sequence). Trimming took off 1 base at V and 6 bases at J, with 12 bases between the two ends. CDR3 loop: CASSQVEAAHGYTF. For the CDR3, the DNA is TGTGCCAGCAGCCAAGTGGAGGCAGCCCATGGCTACACCTTC.

The chain employs TRBV15 and TRBJ1-5; D is possibly TRBD1 (6 bases). Looked up from germline, CDR1 is LNHNV and CDR2 is YYDKDF (reference sequence). The CDR3 is 14 residues long. Trimming shortened V by 4 bases and J by 2 bases, and 9 bases separated the two germline ends. The CDR3 nucleotides are TGTGCCACCAGCACCTCAGGGGGCAATCAGCCCCAGCATTTT. Translation: CATSTSGGNQPQHF.

This clone was counted a few times. The chain uses TRBV19 and TRBJ2-3, with 8 bases identical to TRBD2. This CDR3 has 15 amino acids. Germline CDR1 reads LNHDA; CDR2 reads SQIVND (reference sequence). Trimming removed 5 bases from V and 4 bases from J; junction bases left unmatched: 8. The CDR3 bases are TGTGCCAGTAGTGCCGGGACTAGATCGGCAGATACGCAGTATTTT. Residues: CASSAGTRSADTQYF.

The chain carries TRBV28 and TRBJ1-1; tentatively, D is TRBD1 (6 bases). Germline V gene sequence: CDR1 MDHEN, CDR2 SYDVKM. V gave up 5 bases and J gave up 4 bases, with 14 bases separating them. This CDR3 is built from 14 residues. The CDR3 DNA is TGTGCCAGCAGTATGACAGGTGACGGCACTGAAGCTTTCTTT. Translated, it gives CASSMTGDGTEAFF. The full variable domain, rest sourced from reference TRBV28 and TRBJ1-1, is DVKVTQSSRYLVKRTGEKVFLECVQDMDHENMFWYRQDPGLGLRLIYFSYDVKMKEKGDIPEGYSVSREKKERFSLILESASTNQTSMYLCASSMTGDGTEAFFGQGTRLTVV.

The chain recombines TRBV5-1 with TRBJ1-2; a weak D match, TRBD1 (5 bases). The length of the CDR3 is 13 residues. With 2 bases removed from V and 6 bases from J, the gap between germline ends came to 11 bases. The germline gives CDR1 SGHRS, CDR2 YFSETQ. CDR3 region: CASSLSRDHGYTF. The CDR3 DNA follows: TGCGCCAGCAGCTTAAGCAGGGATCATGGCTACACCTTC.

Comment on this clone: The same CDR3 is also encoded by other DNA sequences in this sample. This rearrangement joins TRBV5-4 to TRBJ1-1; 11 positions agree with TRBD1. V shed 4 bases and J 5 bases; nucleotides not matched to a gene: 4. This CDR3 contains 14 residues. Germline loops: CDR1 SGHNT, CDR2 YYREEE (reference sequence). The CDR3 DNA reads TGTGCCAGCAGCCTGGACAGGGGGCGAACTGAAGCTTTCTTT. Its protein is CASSLDRGRTEAFF.

This clone was detected once. V is TRBV3-1 (or the pseudogene TRBV3-2) and J is TRBJ1-3; D might be TRBD1 (6 bases). From germline, CDR1 is LGHDT and CDR2 YNNKEL (reference sequence). This CDR3 is 15 amino acids long. The V gene lost 1 base and the J gene lost 2 bases, with 9 bases spanning the gap. The chain's CDR3 is CASSQGGGTGNTIYF. As DNA, the CDR3 is TGTGCCAGCAGCCAAGGCGGGGGCACTGGAAACACCATATATTTT.

The V and J genes are TRBV19 and TRBJ2-5; possibly TRBD2 for D (7 bases). This CDR3 comprises 15 residues. V dropped 3 bases and J dropped 5 bases, with 16 bases sitting between them. The V gene's germline CDR1 is LNHDA and CDR2 SQIVND (reference sequence). Written as DNA, the CDR3 is TGTGCCAGTAGTATGGGGAGGGGGTCTGGTGAGACCCAGTACTTC. Translation gives CASSMGRGSGETQYF.

The gene calls are TRBV5-5 and TRBJ2-5, with TRBD2 identical over 8 bases. V trimming: 4 bases; J trimming: 0 bases; junction bases outside the gene matches: 8. In germline, CDR1 is SGHKS, CDR2 YYEKEE (reference sequence). This CDR3 has 16 amino acids. The CDR3 coding sequence is TGTGCCAGCAGCCCCGGAACTAGCGGTTACCAAGAGACCCAGTACTTC. Amino acid sequence: CASSPGTSGYQETQYF.

The chain combines TRBV7-6 with TRBJ2-1; 7 nucleotides agree with TRBD2. This CDR3 has 17 residues. The germline V gene encodes CDR1 SGHVS and CDR2 FNYEAQ. Germline trimming cut 5 bases from V and 1 base from J; bases unmatched to any gene: 11. The CDR3 nucleotides are TGTGCCAGCAGCGCCTTGGGAGCGGGGAGGTCCTACAATGAGCAGTTCTTC. This translates into CASSALGAGRSYNEQFF.

The V call is TRBV28, the J call TRBJ2-1, with 8 bases that match TRBD2. The germline V gene encodes CDR1 MDHEN and CDR2 SYDVKM. J lost 8 bases, V lost 7 bases, and 10 bases had no gene match. The CDR3 covers 14 residues. The chain's CDR3 is CASTFPGGAHEQFF. The DNA for the CDR3 is TGTGCCAGCACCTTTCCGGGGGGGGCCCATGAGCAGTTCTTC.

A word on this clone: Within the sample, other DNA sequences also encode this same CDR3. As DNA, the CDR3 is TGTGCCAGTAGTACGGACAGAACCTATCAGCCCCAGCATTTT. Protein product: CASSTDRTYQPQHF. The V and J genes are TRBV19 and TRBJ1-5; D might be TRBD1 (6 bases). The CDR3 sequence is 14 residues long. The germline V gene has CDR1 LNHDA and CDR2 SQIVND (reference sequence). V lost 4 bases, J lost 5 bases, and 12 bases lay in between.

This clone was counted once. The chain joins TRBV7-3 to TRBJ1-5; 11 bases fit TRBD1. CDR3 length: 17 residues. With 10 bases clipped from V and 2 bases from J, the junction kept 13 bases outside the gene matches. Germline lookup yields CDR1 SGHTA and CDR2 FQGTGA. The CDR3 DNA follows: TGTGCCACTGTGGGACAGGGGGAGAACTCTGGCAATCAGCCCCAGCATTTT. Translating gives CATVGQGENSGNQPQHF. The full variable domain, with the rest looked up from reference TRBV7-3 and TRBJ1-5, is GAGVSQTPSNKVTEKGKYVELRCDPISGHTALYWYRQSLGQGPEFLIYFQGTGAADDSGLPNDRFFAVRPEGSVSTLKIQRTERGDSAVYLCATVGQGENSGNQPQHFGDGTRLSIL.

The rearrangement uses TRBV2 and TRBJ1-6, with D maybe TRBD1 (5 bases). V lost 5 bases, J lost 9 bases, and 17 bases lay in between. Germline lookup yields CDR1 SNHLY and CDR2 FYNNEI. CDR3 size: 15 residues. Here the CDR3 DNA reads TGTGCCAGCAGTTACAAAAGGGACTCGGGTTCACCCCTCCACTTT. Protein product: CASSYKRDSGSPLHF.

The chain has TRBV18 and TRBJ1-1; 7 nucleotides align to TRBD1. The germline gives CDR1 KGHSH, CDR2 LQKENI. J lost 3 bases, V lost 3 bases, and 4 bases had no gene match. CDR3 length: 14 amino acids. CDR3 sequence: CASSPPGQDTEAFF. CDR3 nucleotide sequence: TGTGCCAGCTCACCCCCTGGACAGGACACTGAAGCTTTCTTT.

The chain recombines TRBV6-5 with TRBJ1-1; D ambiguous. The V gene lost 5 bases and the J gene lost 0 bases, with 4 bases spanning the gap. CDR3 length: 12 residues. Per germline, CDR1 MNHEY and CDR2 SVGAGI. The CDR3 coding sequence is TGTGCCAGCAGTACAATGAACACTGAAGCTTTCTTT. This translates into CASSTMNTEAFF.

This chain joins TRBV5-4 and TRBJ2-5, with 10 bases aligning to TRBD1. CDR1 is SGHNT, CDR2 YYREEE, per germline (reference sequence). CDR3 size: 16 residues. V dropped 4 bases and J dropped 2; count of bases not matched to a gene: 8. The chain's CDR3 is CASSPGQGRGQETQYF. Written as DNA, the CDR3 is TGTGCCAGCAGCCCGGGACAGGGGAGAGGGCAAGAGACCCAGTACTTC.

This chain links TRBV28 with TRBJ1-1, with D unclear. Per the germline V gene, CDR1 is MDHEN and CDR2 is SYDVKM. V was cut by 4 bases and J by 9 bases, with 6 bases left in between. The CDR3 runs to 10 residues. DNA of the CDR3: TGTGCCAGCAGTTCTCAGAAAGCTTTCTTT. It is translated as CASSSQKAFF.

V usage is TRBV12-3 or TRBV12-4 and J usage is TRBJ2-5; 10 bases fit TRBD2. V gave up 9 bases and J gave up 5 bases; unmatched junction bases: 3. The CDR3 sequence is 12 residues long. CDR3 sequence (DNA): TGTGCCAGTCAAGCGGGGGGGGAGACCCAGTACTTC. It translates to CASQAGGETQYF.